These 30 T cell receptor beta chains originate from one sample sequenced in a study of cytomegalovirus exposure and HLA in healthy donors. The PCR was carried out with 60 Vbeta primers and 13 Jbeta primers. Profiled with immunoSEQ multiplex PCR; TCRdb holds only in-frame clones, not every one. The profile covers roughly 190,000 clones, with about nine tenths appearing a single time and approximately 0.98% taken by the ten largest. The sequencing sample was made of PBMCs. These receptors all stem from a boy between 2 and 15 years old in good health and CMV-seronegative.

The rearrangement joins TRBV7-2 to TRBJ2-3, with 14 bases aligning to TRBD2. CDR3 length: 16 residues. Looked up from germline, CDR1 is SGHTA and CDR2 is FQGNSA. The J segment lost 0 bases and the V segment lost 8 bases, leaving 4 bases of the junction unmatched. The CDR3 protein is CASRTSGGLSTDTQYF. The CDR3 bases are TGTGCCAGCCGGACTAGCGGGGGGCTAAGCACAGATACGCAGTATTTT.

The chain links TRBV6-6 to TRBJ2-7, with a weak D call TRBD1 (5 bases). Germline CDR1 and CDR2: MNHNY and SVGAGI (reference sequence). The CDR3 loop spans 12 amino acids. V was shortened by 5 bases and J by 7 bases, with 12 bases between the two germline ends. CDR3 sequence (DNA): TGTGCCAGCAGTCGTCCAGGGTCGGAGCAGTACTTC. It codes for CASSRPGSEQYF.

CDR3 in amino acids: CASSPPGGHSTDTQYF. CDR3 coding DNA: TGTGCCAGCAGCCCCCCGGGGGGCCATAGCACAGATACGCAGTATTTT. The rearrangement uses TRBV25-1 and TRBJ2-3; D perhaps matches TRBD2 (7 bases). V was cut by 6 bases and J by 0 bases, with 16 bases left in between. The CDR3 length is 16 residues. The germline V gene has CDR1 MGHDK and CDR2 SYGVNS.

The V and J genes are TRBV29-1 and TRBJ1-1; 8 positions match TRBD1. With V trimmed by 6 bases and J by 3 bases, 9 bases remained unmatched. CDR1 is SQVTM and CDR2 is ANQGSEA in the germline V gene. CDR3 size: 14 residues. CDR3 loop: CSVTRTGSDTEAFF. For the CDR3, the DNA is TGCAGCGTCACGAGGACAGGGTCGGACACTGAAGCTTTCTTT.

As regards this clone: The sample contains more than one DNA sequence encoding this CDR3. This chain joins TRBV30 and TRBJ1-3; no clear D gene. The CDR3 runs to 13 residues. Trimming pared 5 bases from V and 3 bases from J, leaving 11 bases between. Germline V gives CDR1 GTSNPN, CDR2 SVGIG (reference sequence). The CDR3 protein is CAWGTVNGNTIYF. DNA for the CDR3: TGTGCCTGGGGCACAGTAAATGGAAACACCATATATTTT.

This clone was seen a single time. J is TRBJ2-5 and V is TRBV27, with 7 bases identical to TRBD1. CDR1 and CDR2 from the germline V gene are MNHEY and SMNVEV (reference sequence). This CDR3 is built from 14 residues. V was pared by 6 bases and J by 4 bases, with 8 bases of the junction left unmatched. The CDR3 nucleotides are TGTGCCAGCAGCCCGGGGACAGTTGGAGAGACCCAGTACTTC. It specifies CASSPGTVGETQYF.

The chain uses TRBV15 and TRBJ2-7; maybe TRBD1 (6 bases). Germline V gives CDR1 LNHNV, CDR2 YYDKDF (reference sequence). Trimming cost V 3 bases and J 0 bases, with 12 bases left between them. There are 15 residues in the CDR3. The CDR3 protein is CATSSRGGHSYEQYF. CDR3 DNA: TGTGCCACCAGCAGCAGGGGCGGGCACTCCTACGAGCAGTACTTC.

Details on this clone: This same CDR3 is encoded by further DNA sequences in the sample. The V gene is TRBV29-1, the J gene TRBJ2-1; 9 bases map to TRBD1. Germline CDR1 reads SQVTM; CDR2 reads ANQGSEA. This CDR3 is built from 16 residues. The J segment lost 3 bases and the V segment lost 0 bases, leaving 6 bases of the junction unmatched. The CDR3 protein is CSVEDLRTGVYNEQFF. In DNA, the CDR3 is TGCAGCGTTGAAGATCTAAGGACAGGGGTCTACAATGAGCAGTTCTTC.

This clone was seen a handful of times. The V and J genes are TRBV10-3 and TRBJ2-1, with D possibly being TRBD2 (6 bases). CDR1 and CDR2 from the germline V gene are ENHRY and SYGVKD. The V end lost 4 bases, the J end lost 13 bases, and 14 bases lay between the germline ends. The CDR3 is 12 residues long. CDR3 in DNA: TGTGCCATCAGTGGCGAGTGGAGGGAACAGTTCTTC. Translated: CAISGEWREQFF.

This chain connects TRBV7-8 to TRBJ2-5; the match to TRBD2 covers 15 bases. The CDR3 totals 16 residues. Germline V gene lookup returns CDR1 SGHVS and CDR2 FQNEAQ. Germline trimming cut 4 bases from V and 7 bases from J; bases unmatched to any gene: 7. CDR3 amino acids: CASSSRTSGGAVTQYF. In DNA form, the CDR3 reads TGTGCCAGCAGCTCCAGGACTAGCGGGGGGGCTGTGACCCAGTACTTC.

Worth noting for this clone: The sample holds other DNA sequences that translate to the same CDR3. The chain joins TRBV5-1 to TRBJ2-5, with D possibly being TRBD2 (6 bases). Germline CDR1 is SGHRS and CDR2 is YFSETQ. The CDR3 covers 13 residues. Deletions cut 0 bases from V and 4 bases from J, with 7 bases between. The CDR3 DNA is TGCGCCAGCAGCTTGGGGGGAGGAGAGACCCAGTACTTC. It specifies CASSLGGGETQYF.

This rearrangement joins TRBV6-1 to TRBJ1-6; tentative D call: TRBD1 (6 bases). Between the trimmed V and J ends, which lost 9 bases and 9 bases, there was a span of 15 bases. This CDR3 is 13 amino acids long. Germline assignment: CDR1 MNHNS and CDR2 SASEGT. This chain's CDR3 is CASNRVGVSPLHF. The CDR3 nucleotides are TGTGCCAGTAACAGGGTCGGTGTTTCACCCCTCCACTTT.

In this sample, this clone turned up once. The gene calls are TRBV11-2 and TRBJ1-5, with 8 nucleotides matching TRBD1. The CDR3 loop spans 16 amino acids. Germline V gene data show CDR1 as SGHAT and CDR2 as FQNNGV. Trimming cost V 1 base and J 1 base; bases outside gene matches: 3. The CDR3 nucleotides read TGTGCCAGCAGCTTAGGGCAGGGGGCAAGCAATCAGCCCCAGCATTTT. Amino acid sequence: CASSLGQGASNQPQHF.

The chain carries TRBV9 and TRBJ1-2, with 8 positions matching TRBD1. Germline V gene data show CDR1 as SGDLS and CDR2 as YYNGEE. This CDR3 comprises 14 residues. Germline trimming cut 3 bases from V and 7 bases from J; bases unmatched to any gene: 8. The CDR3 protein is CASSADRGIGGYTF. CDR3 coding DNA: TGTGCCAGCAGCGCTGACAGGGGTATAGGTGGCTACACCTTC.

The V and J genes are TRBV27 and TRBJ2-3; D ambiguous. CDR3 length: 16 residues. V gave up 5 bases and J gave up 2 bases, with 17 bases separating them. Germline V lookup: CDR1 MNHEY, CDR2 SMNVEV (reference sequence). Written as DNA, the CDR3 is TGTGCCAGCAGTCCCGTTGGCCCCCACCCCACAGATACGCAGTATTTT. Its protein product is CASSPVGPHPTDTQYF.

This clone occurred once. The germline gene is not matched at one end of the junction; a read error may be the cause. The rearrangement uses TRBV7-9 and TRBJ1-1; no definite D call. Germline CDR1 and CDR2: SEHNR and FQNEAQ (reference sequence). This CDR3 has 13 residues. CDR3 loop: CSSRSRGNTEAFF. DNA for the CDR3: TGTTCCAGCAGATCACGAGGGAACACTGAAGCTTTCTTT.

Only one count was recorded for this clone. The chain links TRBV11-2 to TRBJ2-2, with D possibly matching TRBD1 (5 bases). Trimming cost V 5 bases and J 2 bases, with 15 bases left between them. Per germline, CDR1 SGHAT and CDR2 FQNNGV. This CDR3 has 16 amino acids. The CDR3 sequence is CASSHHQTDNTGELFF. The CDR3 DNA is TGTGCCAGCAGCCACCACCAGACAGACAACACCGGGGAGCTGTTTTTT.

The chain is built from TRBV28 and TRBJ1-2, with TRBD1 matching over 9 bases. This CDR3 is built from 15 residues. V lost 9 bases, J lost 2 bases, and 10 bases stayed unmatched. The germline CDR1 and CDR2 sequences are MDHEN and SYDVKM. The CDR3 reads CASQGTGTGNYGYTF. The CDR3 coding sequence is TGTGCCAGTCAGGGTACCGGGACAGGGAACTATGGCTACACCTTC.

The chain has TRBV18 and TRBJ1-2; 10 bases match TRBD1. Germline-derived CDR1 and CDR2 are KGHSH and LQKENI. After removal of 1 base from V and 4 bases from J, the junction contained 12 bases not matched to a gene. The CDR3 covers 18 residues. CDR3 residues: CASSPQGTGAPVFYGYTF. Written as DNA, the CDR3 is TGTGCCAGCTCACCACAGGGGACAGGGGCCCCAGTCTTCTATGGCTACACCTTC.

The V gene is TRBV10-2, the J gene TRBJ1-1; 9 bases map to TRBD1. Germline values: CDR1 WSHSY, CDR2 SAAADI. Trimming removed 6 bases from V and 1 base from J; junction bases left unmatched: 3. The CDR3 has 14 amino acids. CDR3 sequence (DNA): TGCGCCAGCAGCGGGACAGGGTGGAACACTGAAGCTTTCTTT. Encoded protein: CASSGTGWNTEAFF.

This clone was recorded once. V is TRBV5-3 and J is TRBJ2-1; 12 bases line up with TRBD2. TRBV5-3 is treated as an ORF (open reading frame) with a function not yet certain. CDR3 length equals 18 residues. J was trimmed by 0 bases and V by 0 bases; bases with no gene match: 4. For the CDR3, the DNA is TGTGCCAGAAGCTTGGGGACTAGCGGGGTGGCCTCCTACAATGAGCAGTTCTTC. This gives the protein CARSLGTSGVASYNEQFF.

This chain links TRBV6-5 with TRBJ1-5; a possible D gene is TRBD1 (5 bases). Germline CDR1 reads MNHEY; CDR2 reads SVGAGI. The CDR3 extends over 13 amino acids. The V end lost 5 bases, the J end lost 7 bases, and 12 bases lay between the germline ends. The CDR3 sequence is CASSETRGQPQHF. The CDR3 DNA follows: TGTGCCAGCAGTGAGACACGGGGGCAGCCCCAGCATTTT.

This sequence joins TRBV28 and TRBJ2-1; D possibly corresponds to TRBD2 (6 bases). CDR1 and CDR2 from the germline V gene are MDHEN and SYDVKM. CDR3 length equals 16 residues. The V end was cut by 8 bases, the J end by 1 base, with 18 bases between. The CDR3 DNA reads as TGTGCCAGCGCGTTCCTTAGCGGCCCATCCTACAATGAGCAGTTCTTC. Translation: CASAFLSGPSYNEQFF.

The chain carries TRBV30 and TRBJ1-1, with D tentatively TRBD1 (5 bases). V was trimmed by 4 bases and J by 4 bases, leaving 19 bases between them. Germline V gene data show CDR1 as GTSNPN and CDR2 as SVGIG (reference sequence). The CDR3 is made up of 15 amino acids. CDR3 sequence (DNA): TGTGCCTGGACACCTATCAGGGCTGTTCGCACTGAAGCTTTCTTT. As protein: CAWTPIRAVRTEAFF.

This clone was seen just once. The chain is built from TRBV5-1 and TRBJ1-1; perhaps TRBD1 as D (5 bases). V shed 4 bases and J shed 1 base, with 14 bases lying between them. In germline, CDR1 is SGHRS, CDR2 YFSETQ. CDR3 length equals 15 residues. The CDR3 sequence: CASSGTGSANTEAFF. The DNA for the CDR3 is TGCGCCAGCAGCGGCACAGGATCGGCGAACACTGAAGCTTTCTTT.

The CDR3 DNA follows: TGTGCCAGCAGCATGGGACTAGCGGGAACCACTGCCAAAAACATTCAGTACTTC. Translation gives CASSMGLAGTTAKNIQYF. The rearrangement links TRBV5-4 to TRBJ2-4; 13 nucleotides line up with TRBD2. Trimming took 4 bases from V and 1 from J; bases not matched to a gene: 8. The germline CDR1 and CDR2 sequences are SGHNT and YYREEE (reference sequence). CDR3 size: 18 residues.

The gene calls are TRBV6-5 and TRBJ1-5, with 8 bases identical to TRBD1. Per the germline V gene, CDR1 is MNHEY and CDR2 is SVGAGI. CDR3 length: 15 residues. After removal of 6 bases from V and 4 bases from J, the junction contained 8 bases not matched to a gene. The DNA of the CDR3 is TGTGCCAGCAGACAGGACAGGGAGAGGAATCAGCCCCAGCATTTT. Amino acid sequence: CASRQDRERNQPQHF.

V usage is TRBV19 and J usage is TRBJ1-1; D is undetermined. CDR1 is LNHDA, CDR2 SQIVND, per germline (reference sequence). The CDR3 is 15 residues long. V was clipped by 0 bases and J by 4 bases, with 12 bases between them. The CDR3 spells CASSIDEDTGTEAFF. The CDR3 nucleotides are TGTGCCAGTAGTATAGACGAGGATACGGGCACTGAAGCTTTCTTT. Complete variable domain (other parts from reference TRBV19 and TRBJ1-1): DGGITQSPKYLFRKEGQNVTLSCEQNLNHDAMYWYRQDPGQGLRLIYYSQIVNDFQKGDIAEGYSVSREKKESFPLTVTSAQKNPTAFYLCASSIDEDTGTEAFFGQGTRLTVV.

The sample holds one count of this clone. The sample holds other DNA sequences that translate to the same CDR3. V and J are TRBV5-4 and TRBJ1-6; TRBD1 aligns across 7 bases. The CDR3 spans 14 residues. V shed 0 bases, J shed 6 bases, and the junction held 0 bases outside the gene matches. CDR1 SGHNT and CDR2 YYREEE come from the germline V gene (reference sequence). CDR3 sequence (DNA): TGTGCCAGCAGCTTGGGACAGGGTAATTCACCCCTCCACTTT. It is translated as CASSLGQGNSPLHF.

The CDR3 DNA reads as TGTGCCAGCAGTGATGGGCTAGCGGGGGCCACAGATACGCAGTATTTT. It encodes CASSDGLAGATDTQYF. This chain connects TRBV2 to TRBJ2-3; TRBD2 aligns across 10 bases. Germline V CDR1 and CDR2: SNHLY, FYNNEI. CDR3 length: 16 residues. Germline trimming cut 3 bases from V and 2 bases from J; bases unmatched to any gene: 5.